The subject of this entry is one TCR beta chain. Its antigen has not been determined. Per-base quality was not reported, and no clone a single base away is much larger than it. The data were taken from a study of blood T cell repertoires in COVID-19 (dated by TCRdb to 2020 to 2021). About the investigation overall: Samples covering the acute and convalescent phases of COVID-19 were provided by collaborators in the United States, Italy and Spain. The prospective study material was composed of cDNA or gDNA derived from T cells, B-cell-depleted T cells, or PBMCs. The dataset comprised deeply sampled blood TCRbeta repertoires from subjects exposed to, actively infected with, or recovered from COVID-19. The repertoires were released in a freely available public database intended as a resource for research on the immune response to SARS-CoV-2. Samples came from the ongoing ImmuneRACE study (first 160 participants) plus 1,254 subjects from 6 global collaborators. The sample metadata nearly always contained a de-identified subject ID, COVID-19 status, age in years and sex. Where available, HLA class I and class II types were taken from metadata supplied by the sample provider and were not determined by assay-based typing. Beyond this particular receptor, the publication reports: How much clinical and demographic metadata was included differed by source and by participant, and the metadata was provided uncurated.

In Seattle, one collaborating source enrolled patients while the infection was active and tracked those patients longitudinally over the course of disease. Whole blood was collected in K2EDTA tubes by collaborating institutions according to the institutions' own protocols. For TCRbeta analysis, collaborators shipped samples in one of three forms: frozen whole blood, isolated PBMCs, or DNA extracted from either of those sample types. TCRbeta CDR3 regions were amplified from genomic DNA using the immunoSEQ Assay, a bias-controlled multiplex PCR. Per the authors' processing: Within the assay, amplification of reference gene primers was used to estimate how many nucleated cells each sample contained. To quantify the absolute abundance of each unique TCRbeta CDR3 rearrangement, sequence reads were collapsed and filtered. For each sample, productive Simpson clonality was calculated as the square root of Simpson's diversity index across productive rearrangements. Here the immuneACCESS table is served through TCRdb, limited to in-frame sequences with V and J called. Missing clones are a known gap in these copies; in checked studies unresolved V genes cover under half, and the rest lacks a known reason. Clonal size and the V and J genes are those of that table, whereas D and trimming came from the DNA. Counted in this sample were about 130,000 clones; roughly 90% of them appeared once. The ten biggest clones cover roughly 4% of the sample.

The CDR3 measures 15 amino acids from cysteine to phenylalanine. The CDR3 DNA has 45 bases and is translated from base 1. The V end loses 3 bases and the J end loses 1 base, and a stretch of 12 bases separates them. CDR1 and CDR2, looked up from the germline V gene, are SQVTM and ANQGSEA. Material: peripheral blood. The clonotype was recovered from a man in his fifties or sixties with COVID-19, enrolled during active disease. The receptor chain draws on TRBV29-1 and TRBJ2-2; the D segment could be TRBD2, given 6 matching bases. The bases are TGCAGCGTTGATTTCCCGGGACTGAACACCGGGGAGCTGTTTTTT. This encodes CSVDFPGLNTGELFF.